Listed here are 25 T cell receptor beta chains from one sample, sequenced in a study of T cell repertoires in cytomegalovirus infection (dated by TCRdb to between 2018 and 2020). Sequencer: Illumina HiSeq 1500. TCRdb reran the public reads through fastp at Q25 and MiXCR, keeping productive beta chains. Entries are consolidated by CDR3 protein sequence, retaining the most common genes and DNA. Counted in this sample were fewer than 1,000,000 distinct CDR3 sequences; 25% to 40% of them appeared once. The top ten constitute about an eighth of the sample. Which antigens these TCRs recognize remains unknown. Per the publication, the treatment or condition label means: in vitro stimulation with specific CMV peptide epitopes to enrich CMV-specific T cells. Sequences were derived from cultured CD8+ T cells from PBMCs, sampled from culture after CMV antigen stimulation. The receptors were sampled from a human donor in good health (CMV status not recorded). Some clones in this sample may be carry-over from other donors' samples.

V usage is TRBV27 and J usage is TRBJ2-1, with 10 nucleotides matching TRBD2. Trimming removed 1 base from V and 7 bases from J; junction bases left unmatched: 4. Germline V CDR1 and CDR2: MNHEY, SMNVEV (reference sequence). CDR3 length: 15 amino acids. CDR3 protein: CASSLWASGGNEQFF. The CDR3 nucleotides are TGTGCCAGCAGTTTATGGGCTAGCGGGGGTAATGAGCAGTTCTTC.

The chain has TRBV9 and TRBJ2-5, with D tentatively TRBD1 (6 bases). Germline V CDR1 and CDR2: SGDLS, YYNGEE. Trimming shortened V by 3 bases and J by 1 base, and 16 bases separated the two germline ends. The CDR3 loop spans 16 amino acids. The CDR3 nucleotides are TGTGCCAGCAGCGCAGCCCCTAGACAGGCCCAAGAGACCCAGTACTTC. This gives the protein CASSAAPRQAQETQYF.

V is TRBV10-2 and J is TRBJ1-1; D is undetermined. Germline V CDR1 and CDR2: WSHSY, SAAADI. This CDR3 is 15 amino acids long. V lost 2 bases, J lost 1 base, and 11 bases lay in between. CDR3 in DNA: TGCGCCAGCAGTGAGGCGGCAGGCACGAACACTGAAGCTTTCTTT. Protein product: CASSEAAGTNTEAFF.

This clonotype was seen a handful of times. The chain couples TRBV9 to TRBJ1-5; possible D gene TRBD1, 6 bases. Germline V gene lookup returns CDR1 SGDLS and CDR2 YYNGEE. The CDR3 covers 15 residues. V was pared by 4 bases and J by 2 bases, with 13 bases between. The CDR3 DNA sequence: TGTGCCAGCAGCTCCTGCCAGGGGTGCAATCAGCCCCAGCATTTT. This encodes CASSSCQGCNQPQHF.

J is TRBJ2-7 and V is TRBV2; D not certain. Germline CDR1 reads SNHLY; CDR2 reads FYNNEI. Deletions cut 3 bases from V and 0 bases from J, with 6 bases between. The CDR3 has 13 amino acids. As DNA, the CDR3 is TGTGCCAGCAGTGAGGTGAACTCCTACGAGCAGTACGTC. It codes for CASSEVNSYEQYV.

This clonotype was counted between two and nine times. The V and J genes are TRBV27 and TRBJ1-6; D unclear. V was clipped by 7 bases and J by 8 bases, with 15 bases between them. The CDR3 consists of 14 residues. The germline V gene encodes CDR1 MNHEY and CDR2 SMNVEV (reference sequence). CDR3 sequence reads: CASTGGSKYSPLHF. DNA for the CDR3: TGTGCCAGCACCGGTGGGAGCAAGTATTCACCCCTCCACTTT.

The chain combines TRBV4-2 with TRBJ1-5, with 8 bases matching TRBD1. The junction had 15 bases not matched to a gene; V was cut back by 0 bases and J by 2 bases. This CDR3 is built from 20 residues. Germline V gives CDR1 LGHNA, CDR2 YNFKEQ. The CDR3 DNA is TGTGCCAGCAGCCAAGATACAGAGGGGACAGGCCTAGGGGGCAATCAGCCCCAGCATTTT. This encodes CASSQDTEGTGLGGNQPQHF.

The V and J genes are TRBV27 and TRBJ2-3, with no clear D. Trimming took off 7 bases at V and 2 bases at J, with 16 bases between the two ends. The CDR3 sequence is 15 residues long. Germline values: CDR1 MNHEY, CDR2 SMNVEV (reference sequence). The CDR3 sequence: CASTKKPIPTDTQYF. The CDR3 DNA reads as TGTGCCAGCACCAAGAAGCCAATTCCCACAGATACGCAGTATTTT.

V gene TRBV2 combines with J gene TRBJ1-2; 8 bases map to TRBD1. CDR3 size: 18 residues. Per germline, CDR1 SNHLY and CDR2 FYNNEI. V lost 5 bases and J lost 2; bases outside the gene matches: 16. DNA of the CDR3: TGTGCCAGCAGTTCTCAGGGGGGACAGGAACACCTAAACTATGGCTACACCTTC. Translation gives CASSSQGGQEHLNYGYTF.

This clonotype was observed a handful of times. The V and J genes are TRBV7-9 and TRBJ1-1; D may be TRBD1 (5 bases). The CDR3 is 13 residues long. Germline V lookup: CDR1 SEHNR, CDR2 FQNEAQ (reference sequence). The V and J ends lost 8 bases and 3 bases respectively, with 13 bases between them. CDR3 DNA sequence: TGTGCCAGCGGGGGAATCGGTGACACTGAAGCTTTCTTT. It is translated as CASGGIGDTEAFF.

As concerns this clonotype: Relative to the germline gene, one junction end is altered; a read error may explain this. CDR3 protein: CSARLRKDARIISF. The CDR3 DNA reads TGCAGTGCTAGGTTGAGGAAGGATGCTAGAATAATTTCGTTT. The genes are TRBV20-1 and TRBJ1-4; D is unresolved. Germline CDR1 and CDR2: DFQATT and SNEGSKA (reference sequence). The CDR3 is 14 amino acids.

The V gene is TRBV27, the J gene TRBJ1-1, with D possibly matching TRBD1 (6 bases). Trimming shortened V by 4 bases and J by 4 bases, and 13 bases separated the two germline ends. This CDR3 region has 14 residues. Germline loops: CDR1 MNHEY, CDR2 SMNVEV (reference sequence). CDR3: CASSSTQGPTEAFF. CDR3 bases: TGTGCCAGCAGTTCAACCCAGGGGCCCACTGAAGCTTTCTTT.

V gene TRBV6-5 combines with J gene TRBJ2-5; 11 bases are shared with TRBD1. Germline values: CDR1 MNHEY, CDR2 SVGAGI. This CDR3 has 17 amino acids. V lost 7 bases to trimming and J lost 9 bases; unmatched junction nucleotides: 19. The CDR3 nucleotides are TGTGCCAGCAAGGGACAGGGGGTAAAAGACCCAGTACGGGCCCAGTACTTC. It translates to CASKGQGVKDPVRAQYF.

The chain has TRBV10-3 and TRBJ1-2, with D perhaps TRBD1 (6 bases). Germline CDR1 reads ENHRY; CDR2 reads SYGVKD. CDR3 length: 12 residues. Trimming shortened V by 6 bases and J by 3 bases, and 8 bases separated the two germline ends. The CDR3, as DNA: TGTGCCATCAGGAGGGGGGACTATGGCTACACCTTC. This codes for CAIRRGDYGYTF.

This chain connects TRBV12-3 or TRBV12-4 to TRBJ1-5; TRBD1 matches 7 bases. V dropped 6 bases and J dropped 6; count of bases not matched to a gene: 8. The CDR3 sequence is 14 residues long. The CDR3 nucleotides read TGTGCCAGCAGCCTTGGGACAGAGAGTCAGCCCCAGCATTTT. It codes for CASSLGTESQPQHF.

Many counts were recorded for this clonotype. The V call is TRBV12-3 or TRBV12-4, the J call TRBJ2-2, with 10 bases identical to TRBD1. The CDR3 runs to 14 residues. The V segment lost 6 bases and the J segment 4 bases; nucleotides outside the gene matches: 2. CDR3 region: CASRGQGITGELFF. In DNA form, the CDR3 reads TGTGCCAGCAGGGGACAGGGGATCACCGGGGAGCTGTTTTTT.

The chain uses TRBV7-9 and TRBJ2-5; maybe TRBD2 (5 bases). The CDR3 runs to 14 residues. The V end was cut by 6 bases, the J end by 4 bases, with 15 bases between. Germline V CDR1 and CDR2: SEHNR, FQNEAQ (reference sequence). Written as DNA, the CDR3 is TGTGCCAGCAGTAAGACCGGCGGGCTAGAGACCCAGTACTTC. Its translation: CASSKTGGLETQYF. Looking up the rest from reference TRBV7-9 and TRBJ2-5 gives the full variable domain: DTGVSQNPRHKITKRGQNVTFRCDPISEHNRLYWYRQTLGQGPEFLTYFQNEAQLEKSRLLSDRFSAERPKGSFSTLEIQRTEQGDSAMYLCASSKTGGLETQYFGPGTRLLVL.

The chain carries TRBV4-1 and TRBJ1-2; D uncertain. The germline CDR1 and CDR2 sequences are MGHRA and YSYEKL. The V gene lost 0 bases and the J gene lost 0 bases, with 5 bases spanning the gap. The CDR3 loop spans 14 amino acids. In DNA, the CDR3 is TGCGCCAGCAGCCAAGACATAGCTAACTATGGCTACACCTTC. Translating it yields CASSQDIANYGYTF.

This clonotype was seen ten or more times. V and J are TRBV12-3 or TRBV12-4 and TRBJ1-5; D is ambiguous. The CDR3 runs 12 residues. V lost 4 bases and J lost 5, with 6 bases in between. CDR3 sequence: CASSSSDQPQHF. In DNA, the CDR3 is TGTGCCAGCAGTTCCAGTGATCAGCCCCAGCATTTT.

A few counts support this clonotype. CDR3 in amino acids: CATSRVGIQETQYF. CDR3 bases: TGTGCCACCAGCAGAGTGGGGATTCAAGAGACCCAGTACTTC. The chain employs TRBV15 and TRBJ2-5, with D uncertain. V lost 1 base, J lost 2 bases, and 8 bases lay in between. Germline lookup yields CDR1 LNHNV and CDR2 YYDKDF (reference sequence). This CDR3 is 14 amino acids long.

There are a few counts of this clonotype. The CDR3 DNA reads as TGTGCCAGCATGGGTAACGGAGATACGCAGTATTTT. It is translated as CASMGNGDTQYF. V usage is TRBV28 and J usage is TRBJ2-3; no clear D gene. V was trimmed by 7 bases and J by 5 bases, leaving 10 bases between them. CDR1 MDHEN and CDR2 SYDVKM come from the germline V gene. The CDR3 contains 12 residues.

This chain uses TRBV6-5 with TRBJ1-5; TRBD1 matches at 7 bases. The CDR3 loop spans 13 amino acids. The ends lost 8 bases at V and 4 bases at J; junction bases unmatched: 5. The V gene's germline CDR1 is MNHEY and CDR2 SVGAGI. The CDR3 DNA is TGTGCCAGCGGCCAGGGGGTGAATCAGCCCCAGCATTTT. This translates into CASGQGVNQPQHF.

The V gene is TRBV7-9, the J gene TRBJ2-2, with 8 bases matching TRBD1. Per the germline V gene, CDR1 is SEHNR and CDR2 is FQNEAQ (reference sequence). After removal of 4 bases from V and 6 bases from J, the junction contained 7 bases not matched to a gene. CDR3 length equals 15 residues. The CDR3 is CASSSDRVVPGELFF. DNA of the CDR3: TGTGCCAGCAGCTCGGACAGGGTGGTCCCCGGGGAGCTGTTTTTT.

The chain has TRBV10-2 and TRBJ1-5; TRBD1 is a possible D gene (5 bases). CDR3 size: 17 residues. In germline, CDR1 is WSHSY, CDR2 SAAADI. With 2 bases removed from V and 1 base from J, the gap between germline ends came to 15 bases. CDR3 nucleotides: TGCGCCAGCAGTGAGAGGGGAGTCGGTTCCAGCAATCAGCCCCAGCATTTT. This sequence encodes CASSERGVGSSNQPQHF.

A few counts support this clonotype. This sequence joins TRBV6-2 or TRBV6-3 and TRBJ1-2, with D perhaps TRBD1 (6 bases). Per germline, CDR1 MNHEY and CDR2 SVGEGT. V lost 7 bases to trimming and J lost 4 bases, with 13 bases between them. The CDR3 is 13 amino acids. The DNA of the CDR3 is TGTGCCAGCACCCAACAGGGAAGCTATGGCTACACCTTC. This codes for CASTQQGSYGYTF.